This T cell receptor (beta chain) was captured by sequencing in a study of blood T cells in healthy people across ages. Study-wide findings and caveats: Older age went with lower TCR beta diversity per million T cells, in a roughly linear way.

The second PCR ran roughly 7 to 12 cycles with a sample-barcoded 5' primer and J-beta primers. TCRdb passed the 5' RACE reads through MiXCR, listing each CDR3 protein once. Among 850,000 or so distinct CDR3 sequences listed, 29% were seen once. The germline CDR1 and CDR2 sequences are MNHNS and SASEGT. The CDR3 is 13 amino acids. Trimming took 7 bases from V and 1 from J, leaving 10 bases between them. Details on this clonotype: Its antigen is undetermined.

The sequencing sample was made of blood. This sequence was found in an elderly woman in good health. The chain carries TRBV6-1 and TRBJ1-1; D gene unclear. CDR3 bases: TGTGCCAGCATCTTACGGGGGAACACTGAAGCTTTCTTT. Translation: CASILRGNTEAFF.